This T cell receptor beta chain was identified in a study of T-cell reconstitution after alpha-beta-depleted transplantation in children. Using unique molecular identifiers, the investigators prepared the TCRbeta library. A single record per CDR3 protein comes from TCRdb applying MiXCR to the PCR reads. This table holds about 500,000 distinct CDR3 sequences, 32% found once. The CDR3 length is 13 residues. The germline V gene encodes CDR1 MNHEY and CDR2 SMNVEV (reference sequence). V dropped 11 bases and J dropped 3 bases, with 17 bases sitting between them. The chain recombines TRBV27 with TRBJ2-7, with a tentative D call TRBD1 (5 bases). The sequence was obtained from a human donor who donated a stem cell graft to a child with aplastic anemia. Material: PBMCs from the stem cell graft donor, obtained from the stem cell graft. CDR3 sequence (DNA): TGTGCCGCCTCCGTAGGACAAGGCTACGAGCAGTACTTC. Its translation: CAASVGQGYEQYF.